The source of this T cell receptor (beta chain) is a study of beta chain features in type 1 diabetes. This clone has more than one count but fewer than ten. Its specificity is not known. Whole-study results and caveats: It was not settled here whether HLA type affects TCRB rearrangement. Patients' naive, central memory and regulatory TCRB repertoires appeared more alike than those of healthy donors. For patients and controls alike, PCR might favor shorter templates to the same degree. Moderate yet significant TCRB CDR3 shortening was seen in Type 1 diabetes patients in all four CD4+ subsets.

Since all of the isolated RNA was reverse transcribed, expressed TCRB transcripts were what got sequenced. Measured with immunoSEQ multiplex PCR; TCRdb has only the in-frame clones, and not every one. The sample has under 200,000 clones; about 8.3% are singletons. CDR1 MDHEN and CDR2 SYDVKM come from the germline V gene. The V and J ends lost 1 base and 3 bases, in that order; junction bases with no gene match: 9. This CDR3 spans 17 amino acids. The sequenced sample consisted of central memory CD4+ T cells from blood. The receptor was isolated from a woman aged 18-29 years with type 1 diabetes. The chain carries TRBV28 and TRBJ2-7; TRBD2 aligns across 10 bases. DNA of the CDR3: TGTGCCAGCAGTTTATCGGCTGGGGTAGCGGGAGGCTACGAGCAGTACTTC. Translated: CASSLSAGVAGGYEQYF. The complete variable domain, with remaining parts taken from reference TRBV28 and TRBJ2-7, reads DVKVTQSSRYLVKRTGEKVFLECVQDMDHENMFWYRQDPGLGLRLIYFSYDVKMKEKGDIPEGYSVSREKKERFSLILESASTNQTSMYLCASSLSAGVAGGYEQYFGPGTRLTVT.